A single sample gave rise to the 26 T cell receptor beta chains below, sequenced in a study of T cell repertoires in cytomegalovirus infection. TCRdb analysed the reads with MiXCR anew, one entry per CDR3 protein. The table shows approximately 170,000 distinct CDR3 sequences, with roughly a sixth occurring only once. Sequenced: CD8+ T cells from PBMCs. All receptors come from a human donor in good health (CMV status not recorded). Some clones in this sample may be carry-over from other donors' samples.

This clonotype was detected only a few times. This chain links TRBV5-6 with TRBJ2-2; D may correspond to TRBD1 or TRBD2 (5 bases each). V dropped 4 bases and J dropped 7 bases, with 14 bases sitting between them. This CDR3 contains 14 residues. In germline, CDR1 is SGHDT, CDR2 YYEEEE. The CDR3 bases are TGTGCCAGCAGCGAGGGGACCGCACACGGGGAGCTGTTTTTT. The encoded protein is CASSEGTAHGELFF.

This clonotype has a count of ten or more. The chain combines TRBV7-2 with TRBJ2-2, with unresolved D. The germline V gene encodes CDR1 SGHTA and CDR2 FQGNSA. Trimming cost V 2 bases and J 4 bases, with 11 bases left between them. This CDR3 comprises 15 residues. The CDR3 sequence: CASSLPPWSTGELFF. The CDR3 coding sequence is TGTGCCAGCAGCTTACCGCCTTGGTCCACCGGGGAGCTGTTTTTT.

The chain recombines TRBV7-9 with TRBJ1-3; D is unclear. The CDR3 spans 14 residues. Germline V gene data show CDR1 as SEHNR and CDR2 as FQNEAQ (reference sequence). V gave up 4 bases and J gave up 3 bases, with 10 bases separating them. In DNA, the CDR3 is TGTGCCAGCAGCTCAAGCCTTGGTGGAAACACCATATATTTT. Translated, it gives CASSSSLGGNTIYF.

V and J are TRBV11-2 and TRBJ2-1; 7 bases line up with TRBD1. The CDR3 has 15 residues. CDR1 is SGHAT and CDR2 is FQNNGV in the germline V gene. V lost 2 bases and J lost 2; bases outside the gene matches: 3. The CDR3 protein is CASSLSGTAYNEQFF. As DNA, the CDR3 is TGTGCCAGCAGCTTATCTGGGACAGCCTACAATGAGCAGTTCTTC.

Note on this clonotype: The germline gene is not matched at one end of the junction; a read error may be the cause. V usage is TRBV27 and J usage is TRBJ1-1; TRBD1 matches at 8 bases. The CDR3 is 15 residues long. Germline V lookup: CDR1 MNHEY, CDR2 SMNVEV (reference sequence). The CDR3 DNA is TGTGCCAGCAGTGTATCACAGGGGGGTTCCACTGAAGCTTTCTTT. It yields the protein CASSVSQGGSTEAFF.

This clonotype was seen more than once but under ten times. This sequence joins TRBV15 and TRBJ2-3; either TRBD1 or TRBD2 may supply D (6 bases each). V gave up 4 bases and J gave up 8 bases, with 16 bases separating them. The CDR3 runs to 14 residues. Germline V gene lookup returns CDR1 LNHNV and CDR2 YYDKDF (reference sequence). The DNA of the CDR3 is TGTGCCACCAGCAAGTTGGCGGGACAAGGTACGCAGTATTTT. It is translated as CATSKLAGQGTQYF.

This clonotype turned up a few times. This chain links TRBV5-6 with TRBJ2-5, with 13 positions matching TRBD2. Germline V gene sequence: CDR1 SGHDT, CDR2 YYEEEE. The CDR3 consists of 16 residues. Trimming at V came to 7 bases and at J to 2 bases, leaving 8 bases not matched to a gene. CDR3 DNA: TGTGCCAGCTTCGGACTAGCGGGAGAGCATCAAGAGACCCAGTACTTC. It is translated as CASFGLAGEHQETQYF.

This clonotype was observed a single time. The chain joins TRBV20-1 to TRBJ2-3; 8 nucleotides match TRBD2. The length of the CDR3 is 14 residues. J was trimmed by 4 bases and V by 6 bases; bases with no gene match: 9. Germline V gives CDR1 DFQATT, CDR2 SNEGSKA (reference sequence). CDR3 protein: CSAMGLELADTQYF. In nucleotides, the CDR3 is TGCAGTGCGATGGGACTAGAATTGGCAGATACGCAGTATTTT.

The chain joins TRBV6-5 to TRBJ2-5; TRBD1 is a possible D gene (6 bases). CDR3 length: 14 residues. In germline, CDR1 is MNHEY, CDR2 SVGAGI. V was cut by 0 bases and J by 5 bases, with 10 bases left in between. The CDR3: CASSYSQGWETQYF. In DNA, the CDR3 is TGTGCCAGCAGTTACTCCCAGGGGTGGGAGACCCAGTACTTC.

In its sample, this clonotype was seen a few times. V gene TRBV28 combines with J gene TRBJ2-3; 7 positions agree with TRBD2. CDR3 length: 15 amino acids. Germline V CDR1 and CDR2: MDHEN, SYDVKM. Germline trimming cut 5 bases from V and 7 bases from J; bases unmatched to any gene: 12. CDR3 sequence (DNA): TGTGCCAGCAGTCCCTCTCGCGGGAGAAGGTATACGCAGTATTTT. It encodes CASSPSRGRRYTQYF.

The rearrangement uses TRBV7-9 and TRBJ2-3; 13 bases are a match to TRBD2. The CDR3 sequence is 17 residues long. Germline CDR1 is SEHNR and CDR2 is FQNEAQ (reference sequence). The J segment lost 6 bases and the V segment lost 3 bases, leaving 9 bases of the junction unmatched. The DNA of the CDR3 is TGTGCCAGCAGCTTCTCCTCACGGACTAGCGGGAGTGATACGCAGTATTTT. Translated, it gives CASSFSSRTSGSDTQYF. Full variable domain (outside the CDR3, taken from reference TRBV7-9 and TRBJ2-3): DTGVSQNPRHKITKRGQNVTFRCDPISEHNRLYWYRQTLGQGPEFLTYFQNEAQLEKSRLLSDRFSAERPKGSFSTLEIQRTEQGDSAMYLCASSFSSRTSGSDTQYFGPGTRLTVL.

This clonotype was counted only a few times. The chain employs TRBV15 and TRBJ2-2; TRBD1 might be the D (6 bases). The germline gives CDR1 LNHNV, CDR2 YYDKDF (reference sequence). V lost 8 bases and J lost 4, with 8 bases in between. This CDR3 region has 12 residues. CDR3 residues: CATLQGTGELFF. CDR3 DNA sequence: TGTGCCACCCTACAGGGCACCGGGGAGCTGTTTTTT.

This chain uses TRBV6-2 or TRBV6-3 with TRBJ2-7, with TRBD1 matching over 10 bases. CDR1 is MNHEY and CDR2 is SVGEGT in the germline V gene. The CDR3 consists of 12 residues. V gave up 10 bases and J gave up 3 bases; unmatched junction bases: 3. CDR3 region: CATRDRGYEQYF. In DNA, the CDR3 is TGTGCCACCCGGGACAGGGGCTACGAGCAGTACTTC.

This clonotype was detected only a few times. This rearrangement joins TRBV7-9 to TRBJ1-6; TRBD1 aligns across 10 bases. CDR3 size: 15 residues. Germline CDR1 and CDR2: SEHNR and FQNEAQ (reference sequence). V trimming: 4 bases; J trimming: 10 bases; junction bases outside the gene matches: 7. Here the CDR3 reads CASSSAGTGESPLHF. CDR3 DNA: TGTGCCAGCAGCTCGGCCGGGACAGGGGAATCACCCCTCCACTTT.

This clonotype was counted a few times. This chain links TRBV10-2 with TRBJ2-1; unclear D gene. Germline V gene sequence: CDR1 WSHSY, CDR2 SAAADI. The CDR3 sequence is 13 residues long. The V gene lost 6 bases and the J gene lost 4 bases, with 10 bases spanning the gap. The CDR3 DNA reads TGCGCCAGCAGGGCGGATGGATACAATGAGCAGTTCTTC. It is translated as CASRADGYNEQFF.

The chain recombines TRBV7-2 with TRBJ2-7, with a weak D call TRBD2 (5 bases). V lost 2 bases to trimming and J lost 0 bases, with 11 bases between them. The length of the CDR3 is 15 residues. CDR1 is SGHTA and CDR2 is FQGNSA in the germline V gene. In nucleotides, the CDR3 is TGTGCCAGCAGCTTATGGGTTGGGAGCTCCTACGAGCAGTACTTC. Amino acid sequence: CASSLWVGSSYEQYF.

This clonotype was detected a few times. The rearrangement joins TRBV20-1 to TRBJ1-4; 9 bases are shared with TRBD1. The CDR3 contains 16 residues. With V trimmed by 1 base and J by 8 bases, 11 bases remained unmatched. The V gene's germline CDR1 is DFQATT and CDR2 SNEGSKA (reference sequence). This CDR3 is CSARGFGQGTEEKLFF. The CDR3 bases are TGCAGTGCTAGAGGATTCGGACAGGGGACGGAGGAAAAACTGTTTTTT.

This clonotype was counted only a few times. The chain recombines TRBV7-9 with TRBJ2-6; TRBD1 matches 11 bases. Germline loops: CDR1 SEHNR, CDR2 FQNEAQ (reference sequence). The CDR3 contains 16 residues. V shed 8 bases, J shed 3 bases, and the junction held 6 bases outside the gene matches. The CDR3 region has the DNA TGTGCCAGCTCAGGACAGGGGGCGCATGGGGCCAACGTCCTGACTTTC. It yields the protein CASSGQGAHGANVLTF.

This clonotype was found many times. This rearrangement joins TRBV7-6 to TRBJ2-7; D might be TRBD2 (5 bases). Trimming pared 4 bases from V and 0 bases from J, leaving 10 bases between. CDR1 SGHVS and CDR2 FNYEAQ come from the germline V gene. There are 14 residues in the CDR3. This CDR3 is CASSYRESSYEQYF. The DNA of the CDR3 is TGTGCCAGCAGCTATAGGGAGAGCTCCTACGAGCAGTACTTC. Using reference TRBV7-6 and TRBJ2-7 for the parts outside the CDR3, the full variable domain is GAGVSQSPRYKVTKRGQDVALRCDPISGHVSLYWYRQALGQGPEFLTYFNYEAQQDKSGLPNDRFSAERPEGSISTLTIQRTEQRDSAMYRCASSYRESSYEQYFGPGTRLTVT.

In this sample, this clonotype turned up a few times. CDR3: CASRIGQNSYEQYF. DNA for the CDR3: TGTGCCAGCAGGATTGGGCAGAACTCCTACGAGCAGTACTTC. The V and J genes are TRBV28 and TRBJ2-7; D is unclear. V was clipped by 6 bases and J by 0 bases, with 12 bases between them. The CDR3 length is 14 residues. Germline lookup yields CDR1 MDHEN and CDR2 SYDVKM.

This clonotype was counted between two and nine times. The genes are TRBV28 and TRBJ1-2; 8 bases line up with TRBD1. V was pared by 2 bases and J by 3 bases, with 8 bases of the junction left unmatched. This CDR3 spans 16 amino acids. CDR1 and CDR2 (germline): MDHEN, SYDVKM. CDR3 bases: TGTGCCAGCAGTTTAAACCCAGGGGGCAGGGACTATGGCTACACCTTC. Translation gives CASSLNPGGRDYGYTF.

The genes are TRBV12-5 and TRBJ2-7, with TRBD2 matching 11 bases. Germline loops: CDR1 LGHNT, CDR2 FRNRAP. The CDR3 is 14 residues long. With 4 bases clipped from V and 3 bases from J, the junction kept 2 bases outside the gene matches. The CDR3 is CASGYGTSGYEQYF. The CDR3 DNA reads TGTGCTAGTGGTTACGGGACTAGCGGCTACGAGCAGTACTTC.

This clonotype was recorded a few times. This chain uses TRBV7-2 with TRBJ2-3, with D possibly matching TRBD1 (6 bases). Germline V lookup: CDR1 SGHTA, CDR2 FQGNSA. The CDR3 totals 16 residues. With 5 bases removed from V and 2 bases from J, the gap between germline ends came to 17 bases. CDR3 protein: CASSPDSLTFTDTQYF. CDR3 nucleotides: TGTGCCAGCAGCCCGGACAGCCTCACATTCACAGATACGCAGTATTTT.

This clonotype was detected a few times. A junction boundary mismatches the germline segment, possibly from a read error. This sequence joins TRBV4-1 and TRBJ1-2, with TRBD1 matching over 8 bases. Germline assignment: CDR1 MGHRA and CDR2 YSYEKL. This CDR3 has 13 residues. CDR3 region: CASSPQGARGYTF. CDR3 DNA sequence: TGTGCCAGCAGCCCTCAGGGGGCTAGAGGCTACACCTTC.

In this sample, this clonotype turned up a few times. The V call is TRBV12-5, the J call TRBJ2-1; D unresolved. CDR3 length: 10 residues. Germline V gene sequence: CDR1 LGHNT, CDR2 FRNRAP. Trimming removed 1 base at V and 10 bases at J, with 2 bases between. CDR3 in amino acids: CASGLGEQFF. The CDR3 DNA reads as TGTGCTAGTGGTTTGGGGGAGCAGTTCTTC. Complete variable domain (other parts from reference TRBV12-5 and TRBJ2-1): DARVTQTPRHKVTEMGQEVTMRCQPILGHNTVFWYRQTMMQGLELLAYFRNRAPLDDSGMPKDRFSAEMPDATLATLKIQPSEPRDSAVYFCASGLGEQFFGPGTRLTVL.

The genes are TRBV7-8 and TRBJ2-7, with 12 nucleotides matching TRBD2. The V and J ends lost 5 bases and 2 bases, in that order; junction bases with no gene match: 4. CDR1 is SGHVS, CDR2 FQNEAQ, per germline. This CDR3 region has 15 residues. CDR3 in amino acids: CASSARTSGTYEQYF. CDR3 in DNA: TGTGCCAGCAGCGCCCGGACTAGCGGGACCTACGAGCAGTACTTC.